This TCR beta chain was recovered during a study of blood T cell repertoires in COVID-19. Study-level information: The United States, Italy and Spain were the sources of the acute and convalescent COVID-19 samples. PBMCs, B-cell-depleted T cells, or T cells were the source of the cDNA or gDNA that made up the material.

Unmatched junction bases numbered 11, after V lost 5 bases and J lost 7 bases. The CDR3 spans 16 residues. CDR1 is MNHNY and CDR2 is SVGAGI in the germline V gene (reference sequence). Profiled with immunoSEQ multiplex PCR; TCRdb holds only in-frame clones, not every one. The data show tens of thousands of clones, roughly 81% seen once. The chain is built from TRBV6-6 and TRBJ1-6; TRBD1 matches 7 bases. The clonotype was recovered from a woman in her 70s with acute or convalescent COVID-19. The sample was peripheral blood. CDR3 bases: TGTGCCAGCAGTCGACGGGAAACAGGGGCGAATTCACCCCTCCACTTT. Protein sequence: CASSRRETGANSPLHF.